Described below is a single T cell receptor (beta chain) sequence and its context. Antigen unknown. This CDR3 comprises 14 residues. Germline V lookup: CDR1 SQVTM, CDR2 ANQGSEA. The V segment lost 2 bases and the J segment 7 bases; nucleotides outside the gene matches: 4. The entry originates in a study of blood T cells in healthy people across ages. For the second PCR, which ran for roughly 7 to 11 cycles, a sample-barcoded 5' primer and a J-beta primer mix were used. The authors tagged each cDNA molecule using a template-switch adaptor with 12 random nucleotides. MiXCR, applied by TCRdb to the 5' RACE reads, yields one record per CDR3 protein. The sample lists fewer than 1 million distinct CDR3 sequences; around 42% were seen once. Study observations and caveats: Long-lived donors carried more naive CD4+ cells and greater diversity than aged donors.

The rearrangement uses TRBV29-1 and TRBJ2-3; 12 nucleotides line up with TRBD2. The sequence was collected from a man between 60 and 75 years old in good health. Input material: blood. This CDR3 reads CSVELAGGPNTQYF. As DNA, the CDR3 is TGCAGCGTTGAACTAGCGGGGGGGCCAAATACGCAGTATTTT.